A selection of T cell receptor beta chains follows, all from one sample in a study of blood T cells in healthy people across ages. TCRdb redid the calling of the 5' RACE reads with MiXCR, one entry per CDR3 protein. This table holds 1.5 million to 2 million distinct CDR3 sequences, around 50% found once. The sample taken for sequencing was blood. These TCRs come from a woman in her 40s in good health. Both conserved end residues are part of each CDR3. D genes are given only for firm matches. Not all rows give a size; the values are once, few, many and, for expanded clones, a class.

abundance	v_gene	d_gene	j_gene	CDR3nt	CDR3aa
few	TRBV6-1	NA	TRBJ2-1	TGTGCCAGCGGGAGGCAGGGCTCCTACAATGAGCAGTTCTTC	CASGRQGSYNEQFF
NA	TRBV4-3	NA	TRBJ1-4	TGCGCCAGCAGCCAAATGGGGGGCAGGGGTAATGAAAAACTGTTTTTT	CASSQMGGRGNEKLFF
NA	TRBV24-1	NA	TRBJ2-7	TGTGCCACCAGTACGACAAACAATGAGCAGTACTTC	CATSTTNNEQYF
NA	TRBV6-5	TRBD1	TRBJ1-1	TGTGCCAGCAGTGACGAGGGGGCATACACTGAAGCTTTCTTT	CASSDEGAYTEAFF
NA	TRBV15	NA	TRBJ2-5	TGTACCACCAGCAGAGATTTGGGGGGCACACAAGAGACCCAGTACTTC	CTTSRDLGGTQETQYF
NA	TRBV19	TRBD1	TRBJ1-5	TGTGCCAGTAGTACTGGACAGGGGCCCGTTAGCAATCAGCCCCAGCATTTT	CASSTGQGPVSNQPQHF
NA	TRBV20-1	TRBD1	TRBJ1-2	TGCAGTGCAGCGGGACAGCTTTTAAACTATGGCTACACCTTC	CSAAGQLLNYGYTF
NA	TRBV7-9	TRBD1	TRBJ2-3	TGTGCCATCAACACATGGGACAGGGGTACAGATACGCAGTATTTT	CAINTWDRGTDTQYF
NA	TRBV28	TRBD2	TRBJ2-5	TGTGTCAGCAGTTCCGGGACTAGTGGGGAGACCCAGTACTTC	CVSSSGTSGETQYF
few	TRBV3-1	NA	TRBJ2-2	TGTGCCAGCAGCCAAGGCCGGAACACCGGGGAGCTGTTTTTT	CASSQGRNTGELFF